This T cell receptor beta chain was identified in a study of PD-1 blockade in classical Hodgkin lymphoma. Whole-study findings and limits: Compared with healthy donors, newly diagnosed patients reportedly showed lower baseline TCR diversity.

Time point noted: cycle 4 day 1 (C4D1), after 6 weeks of nivolumab. Each patient's relapse followed autologous stem cell transplantation, and brentuximab vedotin exposure varied. The repertoire was sequenced with immunoSEQ multiplex PCR; TCRdb's copy has only in-frame clones and lacks some. The table lists about 51,000 clones, more than 75% of them singletons. As for this clone: Its antigen is as yet unknown.

The sequences come from peripheral blood mononuclear cells (PBMCs), collected before the fourth cycle of nivolumab. The receptor was derived from a human donor with classical Hodgkin lymphoma.

The CDR3 coding sequence is TGTGCCAGCAGCTTAAGGTCTAGCGGGGGGTACGAGCAGTACTTC. As protein: CASSLRSSGGYEQYF. The chain links TRBV7-2 to TRBJ2-7; 11 nucleotides line up with TRBD2. The CDR3 loop spans 15 amino acids. Germline V CDR1 and CDR2: SGHTA, FQGNSA. Unmatched junction bases numbered 4, after V lost 2 bases and J lost 4 bases.